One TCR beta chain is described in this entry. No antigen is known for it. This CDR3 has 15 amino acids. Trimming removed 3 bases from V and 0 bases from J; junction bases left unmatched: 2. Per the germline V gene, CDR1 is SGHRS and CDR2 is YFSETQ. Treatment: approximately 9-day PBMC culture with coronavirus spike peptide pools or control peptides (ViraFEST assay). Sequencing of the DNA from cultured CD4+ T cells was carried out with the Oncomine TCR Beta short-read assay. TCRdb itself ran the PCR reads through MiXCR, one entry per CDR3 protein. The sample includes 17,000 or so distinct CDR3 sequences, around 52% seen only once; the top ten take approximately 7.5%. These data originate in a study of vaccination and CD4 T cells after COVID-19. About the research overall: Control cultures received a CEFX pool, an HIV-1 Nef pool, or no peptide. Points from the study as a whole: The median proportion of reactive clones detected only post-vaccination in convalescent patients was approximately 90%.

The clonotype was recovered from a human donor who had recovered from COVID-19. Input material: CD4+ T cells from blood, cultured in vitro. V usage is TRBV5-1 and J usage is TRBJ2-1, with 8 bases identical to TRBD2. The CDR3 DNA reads TGCGCCAGCAGCTCTGCGGGGGGCTCCTACAATGAGCAGTTCTTC. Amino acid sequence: CASSSAGGSYNEQFF.